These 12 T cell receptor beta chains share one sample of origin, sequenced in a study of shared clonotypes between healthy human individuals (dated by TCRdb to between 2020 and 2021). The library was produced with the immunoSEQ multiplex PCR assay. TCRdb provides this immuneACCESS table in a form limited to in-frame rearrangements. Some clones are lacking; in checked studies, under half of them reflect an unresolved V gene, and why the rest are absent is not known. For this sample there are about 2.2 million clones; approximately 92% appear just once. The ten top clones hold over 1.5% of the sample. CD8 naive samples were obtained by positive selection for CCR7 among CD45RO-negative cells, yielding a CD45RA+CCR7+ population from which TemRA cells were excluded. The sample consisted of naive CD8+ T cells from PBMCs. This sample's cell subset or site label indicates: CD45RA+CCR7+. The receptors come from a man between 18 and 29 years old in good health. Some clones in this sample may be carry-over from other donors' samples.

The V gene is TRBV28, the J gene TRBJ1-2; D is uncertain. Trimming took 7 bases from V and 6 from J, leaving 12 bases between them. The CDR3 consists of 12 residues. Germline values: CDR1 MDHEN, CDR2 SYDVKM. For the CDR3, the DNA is TGTGCCAGCAAGATCGGGTTGGATGGCTACACCTTC. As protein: CASKIGLDGYTF.

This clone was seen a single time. The CDR3 DNA reads as TGCAGCCCGGAACAGGGCATGAACACTGAAGCTTTCTTT. Translating it yields CSPEQGMNTEAFF. This sequence joins TRBV29-1 and TRBJ1-1, with D maybe TRBD1 (6 bases). V was shortened by 8 bases and J by 0 bases, with 13 bases between the two germline ends. The germline gives CDR1 SQVTM, CDR2 ANQGSEA. CDR3 size: 13 residues.

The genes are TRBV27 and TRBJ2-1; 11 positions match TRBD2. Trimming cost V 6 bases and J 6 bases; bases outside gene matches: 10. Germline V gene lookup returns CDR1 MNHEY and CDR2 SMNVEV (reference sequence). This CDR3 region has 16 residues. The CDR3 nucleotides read TGTGCCAGCAGACGCCGACTAGCGGGAAACGCCAATGAGCAGTTCTTC. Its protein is CASRRRLAGNANEQFF.

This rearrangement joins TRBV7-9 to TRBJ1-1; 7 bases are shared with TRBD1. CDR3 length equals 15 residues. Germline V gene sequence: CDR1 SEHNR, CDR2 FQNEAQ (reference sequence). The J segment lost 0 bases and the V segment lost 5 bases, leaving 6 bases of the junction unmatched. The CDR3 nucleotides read TGTGCCAGCAGCCCTCAGGGGGTAATGAACACTGAAGCTTTCTTT. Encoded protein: CASSPQGVMNTEAFF.

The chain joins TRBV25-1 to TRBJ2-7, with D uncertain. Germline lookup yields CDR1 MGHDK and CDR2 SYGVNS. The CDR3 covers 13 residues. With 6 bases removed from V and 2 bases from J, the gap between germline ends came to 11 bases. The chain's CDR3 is CASSSRLTYEQYF. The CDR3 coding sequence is TGTGCCAGCAGCTCTCGGCTAACCTACGAGCAGTACTTC.

This chain's CDR3 is CASSQAGSTDTQYF. The DNA of the CDR3 is TGCGCCAGCAGCCAAGCCGGGAGCACAGATACGCAGTATTTT. The gene calls are TRBV4-1 and TRBJ2-3; D unclear. There are 14 residues in the CDR3. Trimming removed 1 base from V and 0 bases from J, with 5 bases in between. Germline CDR1 is MGHRA and CDR2 is YSYEKL.

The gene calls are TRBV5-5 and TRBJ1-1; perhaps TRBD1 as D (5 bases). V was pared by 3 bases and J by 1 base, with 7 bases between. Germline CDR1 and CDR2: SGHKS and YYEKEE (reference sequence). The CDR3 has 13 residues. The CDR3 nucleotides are TGTGCCAGCAGCTCGGGACGGAACACTGAAGCTTTCTTT. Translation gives CASSSGRNTEAFF.

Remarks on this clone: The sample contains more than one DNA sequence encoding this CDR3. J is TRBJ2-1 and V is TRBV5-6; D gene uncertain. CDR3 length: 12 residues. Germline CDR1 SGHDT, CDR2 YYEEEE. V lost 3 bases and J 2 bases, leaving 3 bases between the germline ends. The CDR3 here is CASSSAYNEQFF. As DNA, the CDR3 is TGTGCCAGCAGCTCGGCCTACAATGAGCAGTTCTTC.

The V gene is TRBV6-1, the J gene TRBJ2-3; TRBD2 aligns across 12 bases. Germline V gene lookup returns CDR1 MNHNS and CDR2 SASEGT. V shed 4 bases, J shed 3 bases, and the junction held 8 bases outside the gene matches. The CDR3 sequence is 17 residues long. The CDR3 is CASSVQASGRATDTQYF. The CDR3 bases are TGTGCCAGCAGTGTACAGGCTAGCGGGAGGGCAACAGATACGCAGTATTTT.

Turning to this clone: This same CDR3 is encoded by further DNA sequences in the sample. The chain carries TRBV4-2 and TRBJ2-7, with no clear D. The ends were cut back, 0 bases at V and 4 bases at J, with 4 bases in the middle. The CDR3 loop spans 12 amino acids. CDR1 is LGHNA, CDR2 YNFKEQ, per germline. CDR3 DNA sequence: TGTGCCAGCAGCCAAGATTTATACGAGCAGTACTTC. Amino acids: CASSQDLYEQYF.

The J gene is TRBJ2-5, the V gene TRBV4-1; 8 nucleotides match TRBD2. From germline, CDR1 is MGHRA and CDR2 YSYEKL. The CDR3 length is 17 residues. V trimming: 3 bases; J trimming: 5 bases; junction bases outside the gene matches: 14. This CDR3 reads CASSQWWGREVRETQYF. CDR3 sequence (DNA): TGCGCCAGCAGCCAGTGGTGGGGGCGGGAGGTGAGGGAGACCCAGTACTTC.

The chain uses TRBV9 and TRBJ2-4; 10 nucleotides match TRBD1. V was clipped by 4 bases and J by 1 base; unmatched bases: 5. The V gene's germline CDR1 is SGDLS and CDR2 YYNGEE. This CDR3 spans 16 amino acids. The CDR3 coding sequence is TGTGCCAGCAGCCCAGGGACAGGGGAGGCCAAAAACATTCAGTACTTC. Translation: CASSPGTGEAKNIQYF.